This T cell receptor (beta chain) was observed in a study of blood T cell repertoires in COVID-19. Study context: Italy, Spain and the United States were the sources of the convalescent and acute COVID-19 samples.

The CDR3 totals 11 residues. The V gene lost 6 bases and the J gene lost 8 bases, with 10 bases spanning the gap. Germline V CDR1 and CDR2: MNHEY, SVGAGI. This clone was counted between two and nine times. The table came from immunoSEQ multiplex PCR; TCRdb's copy has only in-frame clones and leaves some out. This table has fewer than 110,000 clones, about 80% appearing once. The sequenced material came from peripheral blood. The receptor was isolated from a human donor in a cohort sampled during active or convalescent COVID-19. The rearrangement joins TRBV6-5 to TRBJ1-1; no firm D call. The CDR3 DNA reads as TGTGCCAGCAGGCGCGGGAGGGAAGCTTTCTTT. Translated: CASRRGREAFF.